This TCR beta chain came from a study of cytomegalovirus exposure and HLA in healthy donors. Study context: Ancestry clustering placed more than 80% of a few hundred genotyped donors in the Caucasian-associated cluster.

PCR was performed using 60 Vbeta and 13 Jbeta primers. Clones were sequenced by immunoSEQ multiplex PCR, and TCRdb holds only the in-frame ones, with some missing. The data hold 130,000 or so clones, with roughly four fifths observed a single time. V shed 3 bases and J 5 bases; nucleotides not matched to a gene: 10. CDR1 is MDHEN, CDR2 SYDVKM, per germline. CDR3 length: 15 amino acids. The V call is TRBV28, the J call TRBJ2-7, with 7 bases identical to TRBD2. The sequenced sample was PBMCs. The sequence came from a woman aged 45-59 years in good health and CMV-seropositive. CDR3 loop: CASSLVGRARDEQYF. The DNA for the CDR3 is TGTGCCAGCAGTTTGGTGGGGAGGGCTAGGGACGAGCAGTACTTC. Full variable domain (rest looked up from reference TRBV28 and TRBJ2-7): DVKVTQSSRYLVKRTGEKVFLECVQDMDHENMFWYRQDPGLGLRLIYFSYDVKMKEKGDIPEGYSVSREKKERFSLILESASTNQTSMYLCASSLVGRARDEQYFGPGTRLTVT.